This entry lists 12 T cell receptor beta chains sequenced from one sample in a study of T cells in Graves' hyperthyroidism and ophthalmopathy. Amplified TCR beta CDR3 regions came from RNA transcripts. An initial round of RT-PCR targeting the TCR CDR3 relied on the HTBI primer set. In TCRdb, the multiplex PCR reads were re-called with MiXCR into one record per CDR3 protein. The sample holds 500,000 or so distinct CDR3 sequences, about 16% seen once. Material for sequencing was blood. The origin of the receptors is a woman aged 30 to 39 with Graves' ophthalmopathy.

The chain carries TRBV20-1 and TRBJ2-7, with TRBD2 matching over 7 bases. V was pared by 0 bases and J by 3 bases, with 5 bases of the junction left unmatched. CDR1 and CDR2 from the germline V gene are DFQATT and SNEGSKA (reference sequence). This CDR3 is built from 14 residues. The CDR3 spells CSARDLAGVYEQYF. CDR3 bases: TGCAGTGCTAGAGATTTGGCGGGAGTCTACGAGCAGTACTTC.

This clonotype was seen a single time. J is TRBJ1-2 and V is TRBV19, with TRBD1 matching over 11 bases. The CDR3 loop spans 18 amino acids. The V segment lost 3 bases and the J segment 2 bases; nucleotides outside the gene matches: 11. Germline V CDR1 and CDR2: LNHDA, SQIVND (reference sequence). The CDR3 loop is CASSMDRGPPILNYGYTF. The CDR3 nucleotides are TGTGCCAGTAGTATGGACAGGGGGCCCCCAATCCTAAACTATGGCTACACCTTC.

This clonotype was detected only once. The CDR3 spells CASSGTGKVTYEQYF. The CDR3 DNA reads TGTGCCAGCAGTGGGACAGGGAAGGTAACCTACGAGCAGTACTTC. The V gene is TRBV25-1, the J gene TRBJ2-7; 8 positions match TRBD1. The CDR3 contains 15 residues. CDR1 is MGHDK, CDR2 SYGVNS, per germline. V shed 4 bases and J 2 bases; nucleotides not matched to a gene: 7.

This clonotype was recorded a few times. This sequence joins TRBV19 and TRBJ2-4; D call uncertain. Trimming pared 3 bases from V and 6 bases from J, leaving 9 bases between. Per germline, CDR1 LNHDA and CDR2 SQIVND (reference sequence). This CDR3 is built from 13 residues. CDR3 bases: TGTGCCAGTAGTATCGGTCAGTTAAACATTCAGTACTTC. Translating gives CASSIGQLNIQYF.

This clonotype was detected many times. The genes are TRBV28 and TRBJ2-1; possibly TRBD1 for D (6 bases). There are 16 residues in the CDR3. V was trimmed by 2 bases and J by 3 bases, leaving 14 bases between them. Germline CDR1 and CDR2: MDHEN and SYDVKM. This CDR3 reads CASSLDGQRYYNEQFF. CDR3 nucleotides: TGTGCCAGCAGTTTAGATGGACAGAGATACTACAATGAGCAGTTCTTC. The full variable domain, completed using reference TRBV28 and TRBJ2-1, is DVKVTQSSRYLVKRTGEKVFLECVQDMDHENMFWYRQDPGLGLRLIYFSYDVKMKEKGDIPEGYSVSREKKERFSLILESASTNQTSMYLCASSLDGQRYYNEQFFGPGTRLTVL.

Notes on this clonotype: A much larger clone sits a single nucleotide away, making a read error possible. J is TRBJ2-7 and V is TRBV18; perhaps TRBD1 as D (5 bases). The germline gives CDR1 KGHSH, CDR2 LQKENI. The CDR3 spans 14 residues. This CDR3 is CASSPIGRAHEQCF. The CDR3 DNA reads TGTGCCAGCTCACCAATAGGCAGGGCCCACGAGCAGTGCTTC.

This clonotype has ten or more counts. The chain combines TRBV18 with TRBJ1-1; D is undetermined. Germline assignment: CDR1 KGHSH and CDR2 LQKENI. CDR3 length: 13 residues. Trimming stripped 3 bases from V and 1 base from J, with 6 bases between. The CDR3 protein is CASSPLGNTEAFF. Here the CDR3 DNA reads TGTGCCAGCTCACCCTTGGGGAACACTGAAGCTTTCTTT.

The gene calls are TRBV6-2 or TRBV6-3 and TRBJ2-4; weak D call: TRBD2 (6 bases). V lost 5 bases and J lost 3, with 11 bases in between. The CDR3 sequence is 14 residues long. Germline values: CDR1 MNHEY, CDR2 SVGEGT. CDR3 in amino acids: CASSGGIGKNIQYF. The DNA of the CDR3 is TGTGCCAGCAGTGGGGGGATTGGCAAAAACATTCAGTACTTC.

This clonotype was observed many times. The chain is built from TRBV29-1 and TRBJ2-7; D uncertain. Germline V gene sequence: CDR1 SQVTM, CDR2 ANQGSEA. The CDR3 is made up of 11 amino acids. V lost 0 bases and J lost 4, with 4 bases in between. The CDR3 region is CSVEELYEQYF. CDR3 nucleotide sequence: TGCAGCGTTGAAGAGTTGTACGAGCAGTACTTC.

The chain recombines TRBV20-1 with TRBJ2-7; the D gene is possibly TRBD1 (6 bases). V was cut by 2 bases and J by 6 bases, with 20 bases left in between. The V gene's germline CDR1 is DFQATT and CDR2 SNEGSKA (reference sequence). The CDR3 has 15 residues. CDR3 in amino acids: CSARRAPGSRGEQYF. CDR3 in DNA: TGCAGTGCTAGAAGGGCCCCGGGTTCCAGGGGCGAGCAGTACTTC.

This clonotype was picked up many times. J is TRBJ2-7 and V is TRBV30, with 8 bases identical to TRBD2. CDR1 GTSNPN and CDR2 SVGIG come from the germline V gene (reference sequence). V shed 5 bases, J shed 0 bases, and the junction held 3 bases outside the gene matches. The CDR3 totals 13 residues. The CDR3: CAWQRGFSYEQYF. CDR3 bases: TGTGCCTGGCAGCGGGGGTTCTCCTACGAGCAGTACTTC.

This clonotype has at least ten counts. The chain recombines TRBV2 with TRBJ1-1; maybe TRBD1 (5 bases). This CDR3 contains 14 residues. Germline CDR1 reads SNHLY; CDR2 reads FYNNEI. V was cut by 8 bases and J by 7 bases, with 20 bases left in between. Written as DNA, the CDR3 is TGTGCCAGCGTCGACAGTCTGGGGCGAAATGAAGCTTTCTTT. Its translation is CASVDSLGRNEAFF.